Sequencing of this T cell receptor beta chain was carried out in a study of glioma-infiltrating T cells after dendritic cell vaccination. Study-level background: Monocyte-derived dendritic cells, cultured 6 to 7 days with IL-4 and GM-CSF, were pulsed with autologous tumor lysate.

Assay: immunoSEQ multiplex PCR; the TCRdb copy retains only in-frame clones and omits some. The profile shows more than 95,000 clones, more than 70% of them singletons. Worth noting for this clone: What it recognizes is unknown.

Time point: after dendritic cell vaccination, including at tumor progression/relapse. Study outcomes and limitations: The cohort had few patients with full blood and tumor sets.

Per the germline V gene, CDR1 is MNHNS and CDR2 is SASEGT. The CDR3 sequence is 17 residues long. V was trimmed by 2 bases and J by 3 bases, leaving 17 bases between them. The origin of this receptor is a human donor with glioblastoma. Sample: blood, taken after dendritic cell vaccination. The chain joins TRBV6-1 to TRBJ2-1; possibly TRBD1 for D (6 bases). CDR3 region: CASSEWPRGQYYNEQFF. The CDR3 nucleotides are TGTGCCAGCAGTGAATGGCCCCGAGGACAGTACTACAATGAGCAGTTCTTC.